The present T cell receptor (beta chain) was sequenced within a study of T cells after yellow fever vaccination. Points on this clonotype: Its antigen is undetermined.

In TCRdb, the 5' RACE reads were re-called with MiXCR into one record per CDR3 protein. The sample carries more than 350,000 distinct CDR3 sequences, about 9.9% recorded once. Study-wide results and limits: Post-booster samples contained most primary-vaccination clones (nearly 98% CD4, around 89% CD8). Weaker in magnitude, the secondary response showed a faster peak on day 5 versus 15.

This clonotype was sampled from a man aged 18 to 35 who received the YFV17D yellow fever vaccine. Sample: PBMCs, taken on the day of the first yellow fever vaccination.

The CDR3 region is CASSPLTGSGTEAFF. The CDR3 nucleotides read TGTGCCAGCAGCCCCTTAACTGGGTCCGGCACTGAAGCTTTCTTT. The V gene is TRBV7-6, the J gene TRBJ1-1; no definite D call. The CDR3 loop spans 15 amino acids. Germline CDR1 and CDR2: SGHVS and FNYEAQ. Trimming took 5 bases from V and 4 from J, leaving 17 bases between them.